This T cell receptor (beta chain) was profiled in a study of PD-1 blockade in classical Hodgkin lymphoma. Study details: It was nivolumab at 3 mg/kg, given intravenously every 2 weeks, that patients received.

TCRdb's copy holds only in-frame clones and misses some; the assay was immunoSEQ multiplex PCR. The data show about 17,000 clones, about 80% seen once. In every patient, relapse followed autologous stem cell transplantation, while exposure to brentuximab vedotin differed. Germline V CDR1 and CDR2: MDHEN, SYDVKM. This CDR3 has 21 amino acids. The ends lost 3 bases at V and 0 bases at J; junction bases unmatched: 20. The V call is TRBV28, the J call TRBJ2-3; TRBD2 agrees at 8 bases. The source was peripheral blood mononuclear cells (PBMCs), collected at baseline. The receptor was derived from a human donor with classical Hodgkin lymphoma. The DNA of the CDR3 is TGTGCCAGCAGTTTGCATCGGGTGGCCAGCGGGGGCCTATCTAGCACAGATACGCAGTATTTT. It is translated as CASSLHRVASGGLSSTDTQYF.